The T cell receptor beta chain described here comes from a study of blood T cell repertoires in COVID-19. Study in general: Material from acute and convalescent COVID-19 was sourced from the United States, Italy and Spain. The cDNA or gDNA used as material had been derived from T cells, B-cell-depleted T cells, or PBMCs.

The germline V gene encodes CDR1 LNHDA and CDR2 SQIVND (reference sequence). V lost 5 bases and J lost 7, with 14 bases in between. CDR3 length: 13 residues. In the authors' methods: Amplified reference gene primers provided the basis for estimating nucleated cell counts. Measured with immunoSEQ multiplex PCR; TCRdb has only the in-frame clones, and not every one. V and J calls and clone size are those listed in that table; D and trimming were worked out from the DNA. This sample has under 150,000 clones, with over 65% found just once. The TCR comes from an elderly woman with active or convalescent COVID-19. Sequencing used peripheral blood. The rearrangement links TRBV19 to TRBJ1-1; D is ambiguous. The CDR3 coding sequence is TGTGCCAGTAGTTCCCGAGCGAGACTTGAAGCTTTCTTT. The encoded protein is CASSSRARLEAFF.